The 22 T cell receptor beta chains listed next were all sequenced from one sample in a study of cytomegalovirus exposure and HLA in healthy donors. The PCR contained 60 Vbeta and 13 Jbeta primers. Clones were sequenced by immunoSEQ multiplex PCR, and TCRdb holds only the in-frame ones, with some missing. The table records about 160,000 clones, roughly 80% of them present only once. Sequenced material: PBMCs. These TCRs come from a human donor in good health.

The V gene is TRBV4-1, the J gene TRBJ2-7, with TRBD1 identical over 7 bases. V was clipped by 0 bases and J by 2 bases; unmatched bases: 7. Germline V lookup: CDR1 MGHRA, CDR2 YSYEKL. The CDR3 runs to 16 residues. CDR3 region: CASSQDESTGAYEQYF. The CDR3 DNA reads as TGCGCCAGCAGCCAAGATGAGTCTACAGGGGCCTACGAGCAGTACTTC.

This clone has a single count. The gene calls are TRBV7-2 and TRBJ2-7; 8 nucleotides agree with TRBD2. The germline gives CDR1 SGHTA, CDR2 FQGNSA. The J segment lost 2 bases and the V segment lost 5 bases, leaving 14 bases of the junction unmatched. CDR3 length: 17 residues. CDR3 protein: CASSPDALAGVTYEQYF. The CDR3 DNA is TGTGCCAGCAGCCCCGACGCCCTAGCGGGTGTGACCTACGAGCAGTACTTC.

The genes are TRBV2 and TRBJ1-1; D is unresolved. The germline V and J ends were trimmed by 5 bases and 1 base, with 5 bases remaining between them. CDR1 and CDR2 from the germline V gene are SNHLY and FYNNEI. The CDR3 is 12 residues long. The CDR3 region is CASSRQNTEAFF. The CDR3 DNA reads TGTGCCAGCAGTCGACAGAACACTGAAGCTTTCTTT.

This clone was observed a few times. V usage is TRBV19 and J usage is TRBJ1-1; D gene uncertain. The CDR3 is 11 amino acids. V was clipped by 6 bases and J by 3 bases, with 5 bases between them. Germline V CDR1 and CDR2: LNHDA, SQIVND (reference sequence). DNA of the CDR3: TGTGCCAGTAGGAGGGACACTGAAGCTTTCTTT. It is translated as CASRRDTEAFF.

J is TRBJ2-1 and V is TRBV6-1, with 9 bases lining up with TRBD2. Trimming at V came to 1 base and at J to 4 bases, leaving 8 bases not matched to a gene. CDR3 length equals 17 residues. Germline assignment: CDR1 MNHNS and CDR2 SASEGT. CDR3 coding DNA: TGTGCCAGCAGTGAAGAAGCGGGGGGATATTTATACAATGAGCAGTTCTTC. Translating it yields CASSEEAGGYLYNEQFF.

This clone was recorded a few times. The chain couples TRBV6-5 to TRBJ1-1, with D unresolved. Trimming shortened V by 6 bases and J by 4 bases, and 12 bases separated the two germline ends. Germline loops: CDR1 MNHEY, CDR2 SVGAGI. This CDR3 is built from 13 residues. The CDR3 DNA reads as TGTGCCAGCAGGGTTAGCACTAGCACTGAAGCTTTCTTT. The encoded protein is CASRVSTSTEAFF.

The V and J genes are TRBV19 and TRBJ1-5; D not certain. This CDR3 has 12 amino acids. In germline, CDR1 is LNHDA, CDR2 SQIVND (reference sequence). Trimming shortened V by 5 bases and J by 0 bases, and 2 bases separated the two germline ends. DNA for the CDR3: TGTGCCAGTAGTTATAGCAATCAGCCCCAGCATTTT. Translating gives CASSYSNQPQHF.

The V call is TRBV6-5, the J call TRBJ1-4; D possibly corresponds to TRBD1 (5 bases). The CDR3 is 14 residues long. V shed 6 bases and J shed 6 bases, with 14 bases lying between them. Germline V lookup: CDR1 MNHEY, CDR2 SVGAGI. The CDR3 DNA reads as TGTGCCAGCAGCCGGACAAGTGATTATGAAAAACTGTTTTTT. This sequence encodes CASSRTSDYEKLFF.

This sequence joins TRBV9 and TRBJ2-7; 8 nucleotides align to TRBD1. This CDR3 is 15 amino acids long. Trimming cost V 2 bases and J 2 bases; bases outside gene matches: 6. Germline CDR1 SGDLS, CDR2 YYNGEE. DNA for the CDR3: TGTGCCAGCAGCGTGGGAGGACAGGGTCCCTACGAGCAGTACTTC. It yields the protein CASSVGGQGPYEQYF. The whole variable domain, remainder taken from reference TRBV9 and TRBJ2-7, is DSGVTQTPKHLITATGQRVTLRCSPRSGDLSVYWYQQSLDQGLQFLIQYYNGEERAKGNILERFSAQQFPDLHSELNLSSLELGDSALYFCASSVGGQGPYEQYFGPGTRLTVT.

V usage is TRBV5-4 and J usage is TRBJ2-7; D perhaps matches TRBD1 (6 bases). This CDR3 has 14 amino acids. The ends were cut back, 3 bases at V and 3 bases at J, with 13 bases in the middle. Germline values: CDR1 SGHNT, CDR2 YYREEE (reference sequence). CDR3 protein: CASSSPGQRYEQYF. The CDR3 DNA reads TGTGCCAGCAGCTCACCGGGACAACGCTACGAGCAGTACTTC.

Regarding this clone: An end of the junction differs from the germline gene, which may be a read error. In nucleotides, the CDR3 is TGTTCCAGCAGCTCCCTTAGTAATCGCTACACCTTC. This translates into CSSSSLSNRYTF. The rearrangement joins TRBV7-9 to TRBJ1-2; D unclear. The CDR3 is made up of 12 amino acids. Germline values: CDR1 SEHNR, CDR2 FQNEAQ (reference sequence).

The chain uses TRBV21-1 and TRBJ2-7; the D segment call TRBD2 is taken from the table without a DNA check. TRBV21-1 corresponds to a pseudogene. The length of the CDR3 is 15 residues. The CDR3 protein is CASSHRGGAEGEQYF. CDR3 bases: TGTGCCAGCAGCCATAGGGGAGGGGCGGAGGGGGAGCAGTACTTC.

The chain is built from TRBV5-6 and TRBJ1-5, with D unresolved. The CDR3 is 16 amino acids. Deletions cut 5 bases from V and 8 bases from J, with 23 bases between. CDR1 SGHDT and CDR2 YYEEEE come from the germline V gene. Here the CDR3 reads CASSPLSSPAREPQHF. The CDR3 DNA sequence: TGTGCCAGCAGTCCACTGAGCTCTCCGGCGAGGGAGCCCCAGCATTTT.

V usage is TRBV2 and J usage is TRBJ1-2, with a possible D match to TRBD1 (6 bases). The V gene lost 8 bases and the J gene lost 6 bases, with 16 bases spanning the gap. The CDR3 is made up of 13 amino acids. Germline CDR1 reads SNHLY; CDR2 reads FYNNEI. The CDR3 DNA sequence: TGTGCCAGCCACCGCGGGAGGGGGGATGGCTACACCTTC. Amino acid sequence: CASHRGRGDGYTF.

This rearrangement joins TRBV13 to TRBJ2-3; 8 bases are a match to TRBD1. The germline V gene has CDR1 PRHDT and CDR2 FYEKMQ (reference sequence). Trimming cost V 5 bases and J 3 bases; bases outside gene matches: 10. The CDR3 is 16 residues long. The chain's CDR3 is CASSPPSGGITDTQYF. CDR3 bases: TGTGCCAGCAGCCCACCCTCAGGGGGCATAACAGATACGCAGTATTTT.

This clone turned up a few times. The chain couples TRBV6-8 to TRBJ2-1, with D possibly TRBD2 on 6 matching bases. The CDR3 sequence is 16 residues long. Looked up from germline, CDR1 is MNHGY and CDR2 is SAAAGT. V lost 6 bases to trimming and J lost 2 bases, with 17 bases between them. Written as DNA, the CDR3 is TGTGCCAGCAGCACGGGGGTATCAGCAACCTACAATGAGCAGTTCTTC. Residues: CASSTGVSATYNEQFF.

J is TRBJ2-3 and V is TRBV2; the D is unclear. Germline V gives CDR1 SNHLY, CDR2 FYNNEI. V was shortened by 11 bases and J by 0 bases, with 12 bases between the two germline ends. The CDR3 loop spans 13 amino acids. The CDR3 DNA is TGTGCCGTCAGGAAACCTAGCACAGATACGCAGTATTTT. It codes for CAVRKPSTDTQYF.

The V gene is TRBV18, the J gene TRBJ2-7; D not resolved. CDR1 is KGHSH, CDR2 LQKENI, per germline. Trimming removed 4 bases from V and 6 bases from J, with 7 bases in between. This CDR3 region has 11 residues. CDR3 region: CASSLDTEQYF. The CDR3 coding sequence is TGTGCCAGCTCACTCGACACCGAGCAGTACTTC.

The chain is built from TRBV7-6 and TRBJ2-3; 11 bases are shared with TRBD1. Per germline, CDR1 SGHVS and CDR2 FNYEAQ. Germline trimming cut 4 bases from V and 3 bases from J; bases unmatched to any gene: 6. The CDR3 length is 16 residues. The CDR3 nucleotides are TGTGCCAGCAGCTCCCGGGACAGGGGGTGGACAGATACGCAGTATTTT. This translates into CASSSRDRGWTDTQYF.

The chain recombines TRBV29-1 with TRBJ1-1, with 7 bases lining up with TRBD1. Losses at the gene ends were 5 bases for V and 1 base for J; bases not matched to a gene: 7. The CDR3 spans 14 residues. Germline CDR1 SQVTM, CDR2 ANQGSEA. CDR3 bases: TGCAGCGTTACCCGGGACAGTGCGAACACTGAAGCTTTCTTT. It is translated as CSVTRDSANTEAFF.

This clone was counted once. This sequence joins TRBV6-5 and TRBJ1-4, with D perhaps TRBD1 (6 bases). The CDR3 runs 13 residues. Germline CDR1 MNHEY, CDR2 SVGAGI. Trimming stripped 10 bases from V and 3 bases from J, with 12 bases between. The CDR3 sequence: CATTRGANEKLFF. Here the CDR3 DNA reads TGTGCCACTACCAGGGGAGCTAATGAAAAACTGTTTTTT.

V usage is TRBV15 and J usage is TRBJ2-2; D is unresolved. Trimming removed 3 bases at V and 4 bases at J, with 6 bases between. Germline V gene data show CDR1 as LNHNV and CDR2 as YYDKDF (reference sequence). There are 13 residues in the CDR3. In nucleotides, the CDR3 is TGTGCCACCAGCAGGCTATCCACCGGGGAGCTGTTTTTT. Translation: CATSRLSTGELFF.